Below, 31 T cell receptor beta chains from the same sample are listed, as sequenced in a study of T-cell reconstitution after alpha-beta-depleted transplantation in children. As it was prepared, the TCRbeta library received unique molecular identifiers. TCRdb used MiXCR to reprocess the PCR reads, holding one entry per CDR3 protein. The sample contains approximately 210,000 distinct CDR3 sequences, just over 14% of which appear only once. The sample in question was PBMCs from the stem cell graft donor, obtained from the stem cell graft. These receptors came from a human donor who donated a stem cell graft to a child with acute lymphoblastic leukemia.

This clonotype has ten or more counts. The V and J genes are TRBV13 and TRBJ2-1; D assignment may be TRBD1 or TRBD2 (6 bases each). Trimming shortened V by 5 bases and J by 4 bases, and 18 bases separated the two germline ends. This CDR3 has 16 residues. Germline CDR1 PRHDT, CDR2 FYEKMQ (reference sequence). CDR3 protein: CASSPLGGSLYNEQFF. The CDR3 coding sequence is TGTGCCAGCAGCCCCCTCGGGGGCTCTTTATACAATGAGCAGTTCTTC.

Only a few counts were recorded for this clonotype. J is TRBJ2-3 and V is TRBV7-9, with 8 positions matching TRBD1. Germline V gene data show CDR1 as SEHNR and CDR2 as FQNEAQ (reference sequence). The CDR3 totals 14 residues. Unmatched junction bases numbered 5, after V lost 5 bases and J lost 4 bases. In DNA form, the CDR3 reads TGTGCCAGCAGCGACGGGACAGGCCCAGATACGCAGTATTTT. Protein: CASSDGTGPDTQYF.

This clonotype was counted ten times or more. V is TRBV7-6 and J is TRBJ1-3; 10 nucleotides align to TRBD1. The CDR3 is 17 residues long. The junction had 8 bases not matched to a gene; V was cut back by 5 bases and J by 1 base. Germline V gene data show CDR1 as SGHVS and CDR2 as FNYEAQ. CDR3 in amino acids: CASSLRQGANSGNTIYF. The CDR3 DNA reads TGTGCCAGCAGCCTCCGACAGGGGGCTAATTCTGGAAACACCATATATTTT.

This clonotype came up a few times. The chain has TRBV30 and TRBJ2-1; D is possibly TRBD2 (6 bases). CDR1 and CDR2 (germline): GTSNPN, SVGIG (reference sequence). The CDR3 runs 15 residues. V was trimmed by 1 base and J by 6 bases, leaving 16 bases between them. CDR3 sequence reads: CAWSGKLASGNEQFF. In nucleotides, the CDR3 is TGTGCCTGGAGTGGAAAACTAGCAAGTGGCAATGAGCAGTTCTTC.

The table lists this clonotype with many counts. The CDR3 nucleotides read TGCGCCAGCAGCTTGGAAGAGGGTAGAGAGACCCAGTACTTC. Residues: CASSLEEGRETQYF. The gene calls are TRBV5-1 and TRBJ2-5; TRBD2 is a possible D gene (5 bases). CDR3 length: 14 residues. Germline loops: CDR1 SGHRS, CDR2 YFSETQ. V was clipped by 0 bases and J by 4 bases, with 10 bases between them. Drawing the rest from reference TRBV5-1 and TRBJ2-5, the complete variable domain is KAGVTQTPRYLIKTRGQQVTLSCSPISGHRSVSWYQQTPGQGLQFLFEYFSETQRNKGNFPGRFSGRQFSNSRSEMNVSTLELGDSALYLCASSLEEGRETQYFGPGTRLLVL.

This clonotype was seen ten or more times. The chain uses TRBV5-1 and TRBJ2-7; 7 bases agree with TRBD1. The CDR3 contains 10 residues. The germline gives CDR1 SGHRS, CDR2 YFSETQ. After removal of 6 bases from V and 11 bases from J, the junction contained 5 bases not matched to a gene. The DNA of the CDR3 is TGCGCCAGCAAGGGACAGAAGGAGTACTTC. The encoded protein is CASKGQKEYF. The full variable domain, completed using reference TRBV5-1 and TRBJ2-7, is KAGVTQTPRYLIKTRGQQVTLSCSPISGHRSVSWYQQTPGQGLQFLFEYFSETQRNKGNFPGRFSGRQFSNSRSEMNVSTLELGDSALYLCASKGQKEYFGPGTRLTVT.

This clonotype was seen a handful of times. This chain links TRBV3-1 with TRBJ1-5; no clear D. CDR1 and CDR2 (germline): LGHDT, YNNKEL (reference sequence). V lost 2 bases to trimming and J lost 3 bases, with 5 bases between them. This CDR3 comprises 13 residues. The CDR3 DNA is TGTGCCAGCAGCCAATTGTACAATCAGCCCCAGCATTTT. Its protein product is CASSQLYNQPQHF.

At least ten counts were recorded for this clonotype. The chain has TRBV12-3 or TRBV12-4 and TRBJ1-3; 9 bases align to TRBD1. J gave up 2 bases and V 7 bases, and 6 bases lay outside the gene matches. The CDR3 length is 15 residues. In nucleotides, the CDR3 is TGTGCCAGCATTCCGGGACAGGGCCCTGGAAACACCATATATTTT. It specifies CASIPGQGPGNTIYF.

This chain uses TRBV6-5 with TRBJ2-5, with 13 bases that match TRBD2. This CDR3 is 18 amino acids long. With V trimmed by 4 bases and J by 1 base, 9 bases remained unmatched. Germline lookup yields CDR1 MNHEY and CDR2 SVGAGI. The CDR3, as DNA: TGTGCCAGCAGTTTTGGACTAGCGGGAGACCCAGTCCAAGAGACCCAGTACTTC. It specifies CASSFGLAGDPVQETQYF.

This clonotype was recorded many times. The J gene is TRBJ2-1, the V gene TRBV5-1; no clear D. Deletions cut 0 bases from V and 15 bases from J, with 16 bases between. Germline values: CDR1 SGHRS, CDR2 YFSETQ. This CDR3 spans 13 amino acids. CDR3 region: CASSLGRAARVFF. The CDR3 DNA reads TGCGCCAGCAGCTTGGGTCGGGCGGCTAGGGTGTTCTTC.

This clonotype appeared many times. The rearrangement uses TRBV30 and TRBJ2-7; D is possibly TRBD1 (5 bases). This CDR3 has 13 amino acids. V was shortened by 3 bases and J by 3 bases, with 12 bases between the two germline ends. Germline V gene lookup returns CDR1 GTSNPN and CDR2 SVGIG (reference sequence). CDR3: CAWSAGHVYEQYF. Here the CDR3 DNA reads TGTGCCTGGAGCGCAGGGCACGTCTACGAGCAGTACTTC.

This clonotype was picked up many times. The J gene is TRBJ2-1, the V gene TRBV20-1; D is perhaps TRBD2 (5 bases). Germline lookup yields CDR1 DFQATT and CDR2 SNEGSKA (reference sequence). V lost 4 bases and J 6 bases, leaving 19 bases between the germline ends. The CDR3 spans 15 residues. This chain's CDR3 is CSAISPGFSFNEQFF. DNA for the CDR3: TGCAGTGCTATTTCGCCGGGATTCTCTTTCAATGAGCAGTTCTTC.

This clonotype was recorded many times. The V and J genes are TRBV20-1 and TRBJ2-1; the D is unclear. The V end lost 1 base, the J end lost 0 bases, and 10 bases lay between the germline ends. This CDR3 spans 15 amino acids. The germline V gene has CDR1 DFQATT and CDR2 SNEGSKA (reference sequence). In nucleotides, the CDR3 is TGCAGTGCTAGAGCAAAAATCGGCTCCTACAATGAGCAGTTCTTC. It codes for CSARAKIGSYNEQFF.

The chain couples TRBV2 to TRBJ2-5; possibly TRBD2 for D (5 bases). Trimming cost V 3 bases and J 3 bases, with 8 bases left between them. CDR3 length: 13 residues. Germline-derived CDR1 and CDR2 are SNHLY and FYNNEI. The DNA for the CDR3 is TGTGCCAGCAGTGACCAAGCGGAAGAGACCCAGTACTTC. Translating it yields CASSDQAEETQYF.

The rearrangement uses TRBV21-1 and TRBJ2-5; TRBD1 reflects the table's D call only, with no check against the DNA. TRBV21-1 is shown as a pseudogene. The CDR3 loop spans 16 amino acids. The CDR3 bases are TGTGCCAGCAGCAAATCGGGGACAGGGTCTCAAGAGACCCAGTACTTC. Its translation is CASSKSGTGSQETQYF.

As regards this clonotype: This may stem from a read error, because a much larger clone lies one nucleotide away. CDR3 amino acids: CASSWTGCMNGEQFF. Written as DNA, the CDR3 is TGTGCCAGCAGCTGGACAGGGTGCATGAATGGTGAGCAGTTCTTC. V and J are TRBV5-6 and TRBJ2-1, with TRBD1 matching 8 bases. Germline V gene data show CDR1 as SGHDT and CDR2 as YYEEEE. J was trimmed by 9 bases and V by 3 bases; bases with no gene match: 11. The CDR3 is 15 residues long. The full variable domain, in which reference TRBV5-6 and TRBJ2-1 provide the parts outside the CDR3, is DAGVTQSPTHLIKTRGQQVTLRCSPKSGHDTVSWYQQALGQGPQFIFQYYEEEERQRGNFPDRFSGHQFPNYSSELNVNALLLGDSALYLCASSWTGCMNGEQFFGPGTRLTVL.

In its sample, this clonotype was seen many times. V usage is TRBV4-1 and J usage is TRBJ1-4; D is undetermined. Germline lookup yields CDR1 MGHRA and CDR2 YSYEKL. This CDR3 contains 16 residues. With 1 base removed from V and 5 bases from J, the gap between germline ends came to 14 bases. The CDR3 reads CASSQVYDRTNEKLFF. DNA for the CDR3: TGCGCCAGCAGCCAAGTTTATGACCGCACCAATGAAAAACTGTTTTTT.

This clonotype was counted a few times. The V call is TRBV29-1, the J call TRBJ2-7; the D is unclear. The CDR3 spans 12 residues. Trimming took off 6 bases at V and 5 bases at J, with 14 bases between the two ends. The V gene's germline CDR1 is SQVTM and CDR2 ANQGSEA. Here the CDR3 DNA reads TGCAGCGTACGCATTGCGCATAACGAGCAGTACTTC. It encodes CSVRIAHNEQYF.

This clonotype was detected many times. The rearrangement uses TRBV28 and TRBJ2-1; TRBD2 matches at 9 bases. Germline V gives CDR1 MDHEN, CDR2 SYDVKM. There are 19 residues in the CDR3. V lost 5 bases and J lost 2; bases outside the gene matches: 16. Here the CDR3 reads CASSHPEREARAPYNEQFF. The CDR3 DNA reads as TGTGCCAGCAGTCATCCGGAGCGGGAGGCTAGGGCCCCCTACAATGAGCAGTTCTTC. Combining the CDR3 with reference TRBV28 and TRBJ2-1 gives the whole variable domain DVKVTQSSRYLVKRTGEKVFLECVQDMDHENMFWYRQDPGLGLRLIYFSYDVKMKEKGDIPEGYSVSREKKERFSLILESASTNQTSMYLCASSHPEREARAPYNEQFFGPGTRLTVL.

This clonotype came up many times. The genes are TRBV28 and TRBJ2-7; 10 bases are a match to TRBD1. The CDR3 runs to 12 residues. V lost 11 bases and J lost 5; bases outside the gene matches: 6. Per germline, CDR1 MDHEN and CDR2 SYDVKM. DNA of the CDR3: TGTGCCTCCGGGACAGGGGTCCACGAGCAGTACTTC. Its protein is CASGTGVHEQYF.

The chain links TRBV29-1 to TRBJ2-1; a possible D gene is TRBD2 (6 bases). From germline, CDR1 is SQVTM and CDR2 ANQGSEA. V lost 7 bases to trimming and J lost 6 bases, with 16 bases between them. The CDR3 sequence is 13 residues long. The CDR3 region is CSGGGPQFNEQFF. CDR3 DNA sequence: TGCAGCGGCGGAGGGCCCCAATTCAATGAGCAGTTCTTC.

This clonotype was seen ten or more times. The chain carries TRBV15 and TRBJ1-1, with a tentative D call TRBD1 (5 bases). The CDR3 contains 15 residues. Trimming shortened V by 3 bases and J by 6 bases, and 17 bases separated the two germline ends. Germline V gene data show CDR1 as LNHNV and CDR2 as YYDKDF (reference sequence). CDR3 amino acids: CATSRYSWGRSEAFF. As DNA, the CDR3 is TGTGCCACCAGCAGGTATTCTTGGGGGAGGTCTGAAGCTTTCTTT.

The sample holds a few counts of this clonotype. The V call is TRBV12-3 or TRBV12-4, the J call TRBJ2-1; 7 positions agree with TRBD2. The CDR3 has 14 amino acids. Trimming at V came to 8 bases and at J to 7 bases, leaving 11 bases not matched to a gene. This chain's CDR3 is CASWRAGVGNEQFF. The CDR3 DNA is TGTGCCAGCTGGAGGGCGGGAGTTGGAAATGAGCAGTTCTTC.

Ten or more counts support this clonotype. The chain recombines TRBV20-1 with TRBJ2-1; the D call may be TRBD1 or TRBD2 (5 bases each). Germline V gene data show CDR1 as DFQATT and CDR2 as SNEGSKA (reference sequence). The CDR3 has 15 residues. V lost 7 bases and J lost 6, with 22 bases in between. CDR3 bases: TGCAGTGGAGGTACTACCCGCCCAGGGACCAATGAGCAGTTCTTC. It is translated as CSGGTTRPGTNEQFF.

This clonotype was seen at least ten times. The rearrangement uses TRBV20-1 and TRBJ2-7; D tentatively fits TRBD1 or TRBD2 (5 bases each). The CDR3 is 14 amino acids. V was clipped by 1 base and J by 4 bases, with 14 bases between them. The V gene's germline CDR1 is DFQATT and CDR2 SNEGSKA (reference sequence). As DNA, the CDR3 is TGCAGTGCTAGAGGTTCGGGACGACGGTACGAGCAGTACTTC. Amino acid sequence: CSARGSGRRYEQYF.

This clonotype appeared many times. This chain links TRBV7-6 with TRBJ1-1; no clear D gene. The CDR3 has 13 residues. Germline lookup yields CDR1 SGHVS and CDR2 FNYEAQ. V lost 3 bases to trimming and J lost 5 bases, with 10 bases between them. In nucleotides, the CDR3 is TGTGCCAGCAGCTTGGGTCATCGGACTGAAGCTTTCTTT. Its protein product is CASSLGHRTEAFF.

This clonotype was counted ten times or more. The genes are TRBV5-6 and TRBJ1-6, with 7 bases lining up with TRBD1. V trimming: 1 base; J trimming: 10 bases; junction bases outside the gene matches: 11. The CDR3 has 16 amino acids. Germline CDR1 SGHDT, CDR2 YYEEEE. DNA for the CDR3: TGTGCCAGCAGCTTGATACGTTTAGGGGGCAGGTCACCCCTCCACTTT. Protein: CASSLIRLGGRSPLHF.

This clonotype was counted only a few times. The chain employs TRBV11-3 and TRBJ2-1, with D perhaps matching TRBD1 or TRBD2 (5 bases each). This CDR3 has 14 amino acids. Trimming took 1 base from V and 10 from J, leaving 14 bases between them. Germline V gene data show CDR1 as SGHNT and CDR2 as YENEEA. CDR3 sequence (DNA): TGTGCCAGCAGCTTAGGGCCCAATGAGGGGGAGCAGTTCTTC. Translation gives CASSLGPNEGEQFF.

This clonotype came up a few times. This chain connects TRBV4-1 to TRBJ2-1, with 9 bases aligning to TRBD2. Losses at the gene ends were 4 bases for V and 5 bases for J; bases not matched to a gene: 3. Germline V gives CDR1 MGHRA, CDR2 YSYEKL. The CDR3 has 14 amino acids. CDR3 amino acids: CASSPTSGNNEQFF. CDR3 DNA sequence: TGCGCCAGCAGCCCGACTAGCGGAAACAATGAGCAGTTCTTC.

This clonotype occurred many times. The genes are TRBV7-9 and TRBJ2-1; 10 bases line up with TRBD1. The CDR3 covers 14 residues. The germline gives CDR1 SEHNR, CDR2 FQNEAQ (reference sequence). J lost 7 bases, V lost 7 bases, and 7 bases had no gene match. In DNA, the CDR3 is TGTGCCAGCATCGAGGACAGGGGGTTGAATGAGCAGTTCTTC. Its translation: CASIEDRGLNEQFF.

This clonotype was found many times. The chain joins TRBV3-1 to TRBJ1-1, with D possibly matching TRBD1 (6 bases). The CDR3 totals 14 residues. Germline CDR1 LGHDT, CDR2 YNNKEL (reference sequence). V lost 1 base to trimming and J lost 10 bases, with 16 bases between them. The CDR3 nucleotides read TGTGCCAGCAGCCAAGTGTTACGGGGGGCGGGAGCTTTCTTT. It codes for CASSQVLRGAGAFF. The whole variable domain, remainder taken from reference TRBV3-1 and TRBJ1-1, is DTAVSQTPKYLVTQMGNDKSIKCEQNLGHDTMYWYKQDSKKFLKIMFSYNNKELIINETVPNRFSPKSPDKAHLNLHINSLELGDSAVYFCASSQVLRGAGAFFGQGTRLTVV.